The sequence of this TCR beta chain was determined in a study of cytomegalovirus exposure and HLA in healthy donors. Findings and caveats of the study: The authors listed some 160 TCR beta chains as cytomegalovirus-associated. In an earlier analysis, in roughly 580 donors, most V segments appeared productive either ~90% or ~30% of the time.

A few counts support this clone. Its specificity is not known. Germline V gene sequence: CDR1 MNHEY, CDR2 SMNVEV (reference sequence). J gave up 5 bases and V 3 bases, and 6 bases lay outside the gene matches. This CDR3 has 14 amino acids. Primers: 60 Vbeta forward and 13 Jbeta reverse. Produced via immunoSEQ multiplex PCR; TCRdb's table is partial and in-frame only. This table has approximately 110,000 clones, 70% appearing once. The rearrangement joins TRBV27 to TRBJ1-1, with TRBD1 matching over 7 bases. The sequence came from a man in his forties or fifties in good health and CMV-seropositive. Sample: PBMCs. The CDR3 DNA reads TGTGCCAGCAGTTTCATGGGACAGATGACTGAAGCTTTCTTT. Translated, it gives CASSFMGQMTEAFF.